The 19 T cell receptor beta chains presented below share a single source sample, sequenced in a study of PD-L1 blockade in urothelial cancer. The table came from immunoSEQ multiplex PCR; TCRdb's copy has only in-frame clones and leaves some out. This sample yields 35,000 to 40,000 clones, of which 75% to 95% are seen a single time; more than 6.5% belongs to the top ten. This material consisted of PBMCs, taken around atezolizumab (anti-PD-L1) treatment. Every receptor here comes from a man between 70 and 80 years old with urothelial cancer.

The chain combines TRBV19 with TRBJ2-2; the match to TRBD2 covers 9 bases. This CDR3 comprises 17 residues. Unmatched junction bases numbered 6, after V lost 0 bases and J lost 4 bases. Germline CDR1 LNHDA, CDR2 SQIVND (reference sequence). The DNA for the CDR3 is TGTGCCAGTAGTATAGAGGGCGGGAGGGCTCGCACCGGGGAGCTGTTTTTT. It codes for CASSIEGGRARTGELFF.

The rearrangement uses TRBV7-8 and TRBJ2-1; D is perhaps TRBD2 (6 bases). The CDR3 sequence is 19 residues long. The V end was cut by 4 bases, the J end by 7 bases, with 29 bases between. CDR1 SGHVS and CDR2 FQNEAQ come from the germline V gene. The CDR3 protein is CASSYHTTPSRGPTNEQFF. CDR3 nucleotides: TGTGCCAGCAGCTATCATACCACCCCGTCGCGGGGTCCTACGAATGAGCAGTTCTTC.

This CDR3 is CASSLAARLAGSPDTQYF. The CDR3 region has the DNA TGTGCCAGCAGCTTAGCGGCCAGGCTAGCGGGAAGCCCAGATACGCAGTATTTT. This chain connects TRBV11-2 to TRBJ2-3, with 9 bases lining up with TRBD2. V lost 1 base, J lost 4 bases, and 12 bases stayed unmatched. The germline CDR1 and CDR2 sequences are SGHAT and FQNNGV. This CDR3 has 18 residues.

The chain couples TRBV25-1 to TRBJ2-2; D call uncertain. The CDR3 spans 16 residues. Germline V gene data show CDR1 as MGHDK and CDR2 as SYGVNS. Trimming removed 2 bases from V and 2 bases from J, with 12 bases in between. DNA of the CDR3: TGTGCCAGCAGTGAAGCGGCAGCCATCAACACCGGGGAGCTGTTTTTT. Its protein product is CASSEAAAINTGELFF.

The chain employs TRBV4-2 and TRBJ2-1; 7 bases are a match to TRBD2. V shed 0 bases, J shed 9 bases, and the junction held 17 bases outside the gene matches. Germline V gene lookup returns CDR1 LGHNA and CDR2 YNFKEQ. This CDR3 comprises 18 residues. CDR3 DNA sequence: TGTGCCAGCAGCCAAGAAGGTGGGGGGGGGATAGCTTTAAGTGAGCAGTTCTTC. Protein: CASSQEGGGGIALSEQFF.

The chain links TRBV19 to TRBJ1-4; D remains unclear. Germline V gives CDR1 LNHDA, CDR2 SQIVND (reference sequence). V dropped 1 base and J dropped 7 bases, with 13 bases sitting between them. There are 15 residues in the CDR3. The CDR3 nucleotides read TGTGCCAGTAGTATAGGAGGAGGTGTCAGTGAAAAACTGTTTTTT. Translating it yields CASSIGGGVSEKLFF.

This rearrangement joins TRBV7-9 to TRBJ2-3, with 8 bases lining up with TRBD2. J was trimmed by 4 bases and V by 4 bases; bases with no gene match: 7. This CDR3 region has 15 residues. CDR1 is SEHNR and CDR2 is FQNEAQ in the germline V gene (reference sequence). The CDR3 DNA is TGTGCCAGCAGCTCCGGGCCTAGCGGGTCAGATACGCAGTATTTT. Its protein is CASSSGPSGSDTQYF.

The V and J genes are TRBV2 and TRBJ2-1; D is unresolved. Trimming cost V 4 bases and J 6 bases, with 10 bases left between them. Germline V gives CDR1 SNHLY, CDR2 FYNNEI. This CDR3 contains 13 residues. The CDR3: CASSGLPPNEQFF. The CDR3 nucleotides read TGTGCCAGCAGTGGTCTACCCCCCAATGAGCAGTTCTTC.

The V gene is TRBV18, the J gene TRBJ1-3; D not resolved. Germline values: CDR1 KGHSH, CDR2 LQKENI. This CDR3 contains 16 residues. Trimming stripped 3 bases from V and 3 bases from J, with 15 bases between. CDR3 DNA sequence: TGTGCCAGCTCACCCCCCGGGGAGGGTGTTGGAAACACCATATATTTT. Translated, it gives CASSPPGEGVGNTIYF.

This chain uses TRBV11-2 with TRBJ2-5; a possible D gene is TRBD1 (6 bases). Germline V gene data show CDR1 as SGHAT and CDR2 as FQNNGV. The CDR3 has 14 residues. The V end lost 5 bases, the J end lost 2 bases, and 12 bases lay between the germline ends. The CDR3 region is CASSPGTLQETQYF. Here the CDR3 DNA reads TGTGCCAGCAGCCCCGGGACACTTCAAGAGACCCAGTACTTC.

The chain joins TRBV19 to TRBJ2-5, with D unresolved. V lost 3 bases, J lost 4 bases, and 12 bases lay in between. Germline V gives CDR1 LNHDA, CDR2 SQIVND (reference sequence). This CDR3 region has 14 residues. The DNA for the CDR3 is TGTGCCAGTAGTATTGGTCCAGGATCAGAGACCCAGTACTTC. Protein product: CASSIGPGSETQYF. The full variable domain, in which reference TRBV19 and TRBJ2-5 provide the parts outside the CDR3, is DGGITQSPKYLFRKEGQNVTLSCEQNLNHDAMYWYRQDPGQGLRLIYYSQIVNDFQKGDIAEGYSVSREKKESFPLTVTSAQKNPTAFYLCASSIGPGSETQYFGPGTRLLVL.

The chain couples TRBV28 to TRBJ1-2; the D gene is possibly TRBD1 (6 bases). The ends were cut back, 1 base at V and 10 bases at J, with 19 bases in the middle. The CDR3 runs to 15 residues. Germline loops: CDR1 MDHEN, CDR2 SYDVKM. The CDR3 DNA sequence: TGTGCCAGCAGTTTATCCCGCGGGGGCCTGCGCCTCTACACCTTC. It translates to CASSLSRGGLRLYTF.

CDR3 DNA sequence: TGTGCCAGTAGTATACTAGCGGGAGGCTCCTACAATGAGCAGTTCTTC. Translation: CASSILAGGSYNEQFF. The chain has TRBV19 and TRBJ2-1; 11 bases match TRBD2. The length of the CDR3 is 16 residues. V lost 2 bases to trimming and J lost 0 bases; unmatched junction nucleotides: 0. CDR1 is LNHDA and CDR2 is SQIVND in the germline V gene (reference sequence).

The J gene is TRBJ2-3, the V gene TRBV19; 7 bases agree with TRBD2. The germline CDR1 and CDR2 sequences are LNHDA and SQIVND (reference sequence). Trimming cost V 8 bases and J 4 bases; bases outside gene matches: 6. The CDR3 is 13 residues long. CDR3 in DNA: TGTGCCAGTCGCCCTAGCGGCGCAGATACGCAGTATTTT. Translating it yields CASRPSGADTQYF.

The CDR3 loop reads CASNLGGTDTQYF. CDR3 sequence (DNA): TGTGCCAGCAACCTAGGGGGCACAGATACGCAGTATTTT. V gene TRBV9 combines with J gene TRBJ2-3, with D possibly being TRBD1 (5 bases). The ends were cut back, 6 bases at V and 1 base at J, with 9 bases in the middle. The CDR3 is 13 amino acids. Germline V gene data show CDR1 as SGDLS and CDR2 as YYNGEE.

The V and J genes are TRBV15 and TRBJ2-3, with no clear D. V dropped 2 bases and J dropped 5 bases, with 17 bases sitting between them. The length of the CDR3 is 16 residues. The germline V gene has CDR1 LNHNV and CDR2 YYDKDF (reference sequence). CDR3 in amino acids: CATSRHPARREDTQYF. The DNA for the CDR3 is TGTGCCACCAGCAGACACCCAGCCCGGAGAGAAGATACGCAGTATTTT.

The rearrangement links TRBV4-1 to TRBJ2-7; D gene unclear. Per germline, CDR1 MGHRA and CDR2 YSYEKL. V gave up 3 bases and J gave up 2 bases, with 14 bases separating them. The CDR3 totals 15 residues. This CDR3 reads CASSQGYEPPYEQYF. In nucleotides, the CDR3 is TGCGCCAGCAGCCAGGGCTACGAGCCTCCCTACGAGCAGTACTTC.

The CDR3 loop is CASSLTGLDTEAFF. CDR3 in DNA: TGCGCCAGCAGCTTGACAGGGCTGGACACTGAAGCTTTCTTT. V and J are TRBV5-1 and TRBJ1-1; weak D call: TRBD1 (6 bases). Germline CDR1 is SGHRS and CDR2 is YFSETQ. Between the trimmed V and J ends, which lost 1 base and 3 bases, there was a span of 10 bases. This CDR3 region has 14 residues.

The chain employs TRBV7-7 and TRBJ2-7; 8 bases fit TRBD1. The trim removed 5 bases at V and 4 bases at J, leaving 4 bases unmatched. CDR1 is SSHAT and CDR2 is FNYEAQ in the germline V gene (reference sequence). CDR3 length: 13 residues. CDR3 region: CASSRGQVYEQYF. CDR3 bases: TGTGCCAGCAGCCGGGGACAGGTTTACGAGCAGTACTTC.